This TCR beta chain originates from a study of CD8 T cells in Susac syndrome. It was with random hexamers that roughly 0.45 to 1 ug RNA was reverse transcribed. Amplification of TCR beta CDR3 across 54 Vbeta and 13 Jbeta was performed with immunoSEQ multiplex PCR. TCRdb processed the immunoSEQ multiplex PCR reads anew with MiXCR; each CDR3 protein has one entry. The data hold 120,000 or so distinct CDR3 sequences, with 94% observed a single time. Between the trimmed V and J ends, which lost 4 bases and 3 bases, there was a span of 16 bases. The CDR3 consists of 15 residues. From germline, CDR1 is SGHRS and CDR2 YFSETQ.

The chain is built from TRBV5-1 and TRBJ1-2, with D unresolved. This clonotype was sampled from a human donor in good health. The specimen was CD4+ T cells from PBMCs. CDR3 in DNA: TGCGCCAGCAGCCCTTTACCCGAAGCGGACTATGGCTACACCTTC. Translation: CASSPLPEADYGYTF.